The rows below give T cell receptor beta chains drawn from one sample of a study of spatial heterogeneity in lung cancer. A single record per CDR3 protein comes from TCRdb applying MiXCR to the 5' RACE reads. The sample carries around 89,000 distinct CDR3 sequences, approximately 12% recorded once. The input for sequencing was PBMCs, taken at surgery. Every receptor here comes from a male donor with early-stage non-small cell lung cancer. Each CDR3 is given with its conserved first and last residue. D genes are given only for firm matches. Size values are once, few and many counts, or a class for expanded clones, and some rows have none.

TRBV6-6	.	TRBJ1-6	TRBD1	TGTGCCAGCGAGACAGGGGGTTCACCCCTCCACTTT	CASETGGSPLHF
TRBV29-1	few	TRBJ2-5	TRBD1	TGCAGCGCTATGGACAGAAGGGGGCTTGAGACCCAGTACTTC	CSAMDRRGLETQYF
TRBV7-3	.	TRBJ2-1	.	TGTGCCAGCAGCTTCACCGGGACAAAGGCGGGAAATGAGCAGTTCTTC	CASSFTGTKAGNEQFF
TRBV19	.	TRBJ1-5	.	TGTGCCAGTAGTATTGAAGGCAATCAGCCCCAGCATTTT	CASSIEGNQPQHF
TRBV11-2	few	TRBJ1-2	.	TGTGCCAGCAGCTTAGAGTATGGGGGCTATGGCTACACCTTC	CASSLEYGGYGYTF
TRBV14	many	TRBJ2-7	.	TGTGCCAGCAGCCAAGTCCAATCCTACGAGCAGTACTTC	CASSQVQSYEQYF
TRBV5-1	.	TRBJ1-5	TRBD1	TGCGCCAGCAGCGTTCTACAGGGGGCGAGTCAGCCCCAGCATTTT	CASSVLQGASQPQHF
TRBV24-1	many	TRBJ2-1	TRBD2	TGTGCCACCAGTGACACTAGCGGGGGATTTTCCTACAATGAGCAGTTCTTC	CATSDTSGGFSYNEQFF
TRBV10-2	.	TRBJ2-5	.	TGCGCCAGCAGTGATGCTAGACAAGAGACCCAGTACTTC	CASSDARQETQYF
TRBV6-1	.	TRBJ1-1	.	TGTGCCAGCAGTCACAGGGCCGCCAACACTGAAGCTTTCTTT	CASSHRAANTEAFF
TRBV7-3	.	TRBJ2-5	TRBD1	TGTGCCAGCAGCCAAGAGACAGGGGGGCGAGAGACCCAGTACTTC	CASSQETGGRETQYF
TRBV4-3	many	TRBJ2-7	.	TGCGCCAGCAGCCAAGATGAGGGGGACACCTACGAGCAGTACTTC	CASSQDEGDTYEQYF
TRBV12-3/TRBV12-4	many	TRBJ2-3	.	TGTGCCGCTAGCACAGATACGCAGTATTTT	CAASTDTQYF
TRBV7-3	many	TRBJ2-1	.	TGTGCCAGCAGCCCCCACAAAGGCTTCAATGAGCAGTTCTTC	CASSPHKGFNEQFF
TRBV9	.	TRBJ2-3	TRBD2	TGTGCCAGCAGCGTAGGGGCTAGCGGGAGCACAGATACGCAGTATTTT	CASSVGASGSTDTQYF
TRBV20-1	.	TRBJ2-4	.	TGCAGTGCTAGAGGCGGAGCCAAAAACATTCAGTACTTC	CSARGGAKNIQYF
TRBV28	few	TRBJ1-2	TRBD1	TGTGCCAGCAGGAACACCGACGGGACAGCCTTGAACTATGGCTACACCTTC	CASRNTDGTALNYGYTF
TRBV14	few	TRBJ2-3	.	TGTGCCAGCAGCCCAAGTCTTTTTTTAGGCGGAACAGATACGCAGTATTTT	CASSPSLFLGGTDTQYF
TRBV21-1	.	TRBJ1-6	.	TGTGCCAGTAAACAGGGGACACCCCTCCACTTT	CASKQGTPLHF
TRBV9	few	TRBJ2-1	TRBD2	TGTGCCAGCAAGAGTGGAGGCGGGAGGGACTACAATGAGCAGTTCTTC	CASKSGGGRDYNEQFF
TRBV6-6	.	TRBJ2-7	.	TGTGCCAGCAGTTACAACCAGGGAGGCGAGCAGTACTTC	CASSYNQGGEQYF
TRBV28	few	TRBJ1-2	.	TGTGCCAGCAGTTTATCGGCCAGGGGCTATGGCTACACCTTC	CASSLSARGYGYTF
TRBV29-1	.	TRBJ2-1	TRBD2	TGCAGCGTTCCCCTCCATGGCGGGAGCTCCTACAATGAGCAGTTCTTC	CSVPLHGGSSYNEQFF
TRBV3-1	few	TRBJ2-2	.	TGTGCCAGCAGCCGGGCGCCTGGGGGGAACACCGGGGAGCTGTTTTTT	CASSRAPGGNTGELFF
TRBV19	.	TRBJ1-2	TRBD1	TGTGCCAGTAGTATGACAGGGGACTATGGCTACACCTTC	CASSMTGDYGYTF
TRBV29-1	.	TRBJ2-3	.	TGCAGCGTTGAAGCACAGGGGGGGACAGATACGCAGTATTTT	CSVEAQGGTDTQYF
TRBV28	few	TRBJ1-5	.	TGTGCCAGCAGTTCCACAGATCAGCCCCAGCATTTT	CASSSTDQPQHF
TRBV7-2	.	TRBJ1-2	.	TGTGCCAGCAGCTTATACCGTGCTACTAACTATGGCTACACCTTC	CASSLYRATNYGYTF
TRBV28	.	TRBJ2-7	TRBD2	TGTGCCAGCAGCGTCTCTAGGGGACTAGCGAGCCCGGAGCAGTACTTC	CASSVSRGLASPEQYF
TRBV6-5	.	TRBJ2-1	TRBD1	TGTGCCAGCACCAGGACAGGGGGCAATGAGCAGTTCTTC	CASTRTGGNEQFF
TRBV12-3/TRBV12-4	.	TRBJ2-7	.	TGTGCCAGCAGTGCCGGAGTCCCCCCGACCTACGAGCAGTACTTC	CASSAGVPPTYEQYF
TRBV20-1	many	TRBJ2-3	TRBD2	TGCAGTGCTACCACCAGGACTAGCTCAGGCACAGATACGCAGTATTTT	CSATTRTSSGTDTQYF
TRBV20-1	few	TRBJ2-7	.	TGCAGTGCTAGCTTAGATGTAATCTCCTACGAGCAGTACTTC	CSASLDVISYEQYF
TRBV7-2	.	TRBJ2-2	TRBD1	TGTGCCAGCAGCTTGGGGACAGGGAGATCCGGGGAGCTGTTTTTT	CASSLGTGRSGELFF
TRBV5-1	many	TRBJ2-3	.	TGCGCCAGCAGCTTGGAGGGGACCACAGATACGCAGTATTTT	CASSLEGTTDTQYF
TRBV30	.	TRBJ2-1	.	TGTGCCAGGGAAAGGGCCCGGATCCTGGAAGCCAATGAGCAGTTCTTC	CARERARILEANEQFF
TRBV18	.	TRBJ2-1	TRBD2	TGTGCCAGCTCACCACCGTCTAGCGGGAGTGTCAATGAGCAGTTCTTC	CASSPPSSGSVNEQFF
TRBV20-1	few	TRBJ2-7	.	TGCAGTGCTGGCAGGGGGGCCCCCTACGAGCAGTACTTC	CSAGRGAPYEQYF
TRBV5-1	few	TRBJ2-7	TRBD1	TGCGCCAGCAGCCAAGGACAGGGAATCTCCGAGCAGTACTTC	CASSQGQGISEQYF
TRBV7-2	.	TRBJ1-5	.	TGTGCCAGCAGCTTAGACTATGGCGGTCAGCCCCAGCATTTT	CASSLDYGGQPQHF
TRBV7-9	many	TRBJ1-1	.	TGTGCCAGCAGCTCCGGGGGTAGCTCGACCGAAGCTTTCTTT	CASSSGGSSTEAFF
TRBV2	many	TRBJ2-3	.	TGTGCCAGCAGTACGGAGGGACCAGATACGCAGTATTTT	CASSTEGPDTQYF
TRBV30	.	TRBJ2-3	.	TGTGCCTGGAGTGTAGCCGGCACAGATACGCAGTATTTT	CAWSVAGTDTQYF
TRBV7-8	few	TRBJ2-3	.	TGTGCCAGCAGCTCGGGGCTTCACACGCAGTATTTT	CASSSGLHTQYF
TRBV12-3/TRBV12-4	.	TRBJ2-7	.	TGTGCCAGCAGTTTATTCAACGAGCAGTACTTC	CASSLFNEQYF
TRBV6-5	.	TRBJ2-7	TRBD1	TGTGCCAGCAGTTACTCGACAGGGTTCTCCTACGAGCAGTACTTC	CASSYSTGFSYEQYF
TRBV6-5	once	TRBJ1-1	TRBD1	TGTGCCAGCAGTTCCCACCGGACAGGGGGCCGCACTGAAGCTTTCTTT	CASSSHRTGGRTEAFF
TRBV5-1	few	TRBJ2-7	TRBD1	TGCGCCAGCAGTACCTCGACAGGGACCTCCTACGAGCAGTACTTC	CASSTSTGTSYEQYF
TRBV7-2	.	TRBJ2-5	.	TGTGCCAGCAGCCCGGACCGAACGACCCAGTACTTC	CASSPDRTTQYF
TRBV3-1	.	TRBJ1-1	TRBD1	TGTGCCAGCAGCCGAGGACGGGACAGACCCACTGAAGCTTTCTTT	CASSRGRDRPTEAFF
TRBV5-1	.	TRBJ2-4	TRBD2	TGCGCCAGCAGCATAAACCCGGGACTAGCGGGATCTAGCAAAAACATTCAGTACTTC	CASSINPGLAGSSKNIQYF
TRBV5-1	.	TRBJ1-2	TRBD1	TGCGCCAGCAGCTTGGAGGGACAGGGGGACCTTGGCTACACCTTC	CASSLEGQGDLGYTF